Given below is one TCR beta chain in context. It has no known antigen specificity. No quality values exist for individual bases; no much larger clone is one base distant. In the prospective study, participants were roughly 18 to 100 years old, resided in 25 or so geographic areas of the United States, and were enrolled through a virtual design. To assign participants to cohorts, the prospective study relied on clinical history that participants themselves reported in a screening survey and a study questionnaire. Each participant in the prospective study had whole blood, serum and a nasopharyngeal or oropharyngeal swab collected by mobile phlebotomists. Over a 2-month period, participants in the prospective study had the option of providing additional blood draws and questionnaires. Before DNA extraction, blood samples from the prospective study were shipped at room temperature or frozen. The immunoSEQ Assay, a bias-controlled multiplex PCR, was used to amplify TCRbeta CDR3 regions from genomic DNA. As for the original processing: The number of nucleated cells in each sample was estimated from the amplification of reference gene primers within the assay. To quantify the absolute abundance of each unique TCRbeta CDR3 rearrangement, sequence reads were collapsed and filtered. For each sample, productive Simpson clonality was calculated by taking the square root of Simpson's diversity index across productive rearrangements. As stored in TCRdb, this immuneACCESS dataset retains in-frame rearrangements with V and J assigned. A fraction of the clones does not appear; measured against another copy, unresolved V genes explain less than half of the discrepancy, and the remainder lacks a known reason. V and J calls and clone size are those listed in that table; D and trimming were worked out from the DNA. In all, the sample holds around 200,000 clones, and less than 90% of those were seen once. The ten largest clones add up to 3.1% of the sample.

The entry originates in a study of blood T cell repertoires in COVID-19 (TCRdb year 2020). Describing the broader study: For ImmuneRACE Cohort 3, a participant was defined as recovered based on two consecutive negative NP/OP PCR tests, clearance by a healthcare professional, or resolution of symptoms. The dataset comprised deeply sampled blood TCRbeta repertoires from subjects exposed to, actively infected with, or recovered from COVID-19. A de-identified subject ID, COVID-19 status, age in years and sex were almost always included in the sample metadata. Where available, HLA class I and class II types were taken from metadata supplied by the sample provider and were not determined by assay-based typing. The repertoires were released in a freely available public database meant as a resource for research on the immune response to SARS-CoV-2. The samples were drawn from two sources: the first 160 participants of the ongoing ImmuneRACE study, and 1,254 subjects contributed by 6 global collaborators. Collaborator samples came from the United States, Italy and Spain and covered acute and convalescent phases of COVID-19. The material from the prospective study consisted of cDNA or gDNA derived from T cells, B-cell-depleted T cells, or PBMCs. What the authors observed across the whole study: The amount of clinical and demographic metadata varied by source and participant and was provided uncurated.

Spanning cysteine to phenylalanine, the CDR3 consists of 14 amino acids. Only the CDR3 DNA stays, 42 bases, in frame from base 1. Per the germline V gene, MNHEY is the CDR1 and SVGEGT is the CDR2. At the junction V is shortened by 7 bases and J by 2 bases; bases outside the gene matches: 8. The clonotype comes from a woman between 50 and 59 years old in a cohort exposed to, infected with or recovered from COVID-19 (not recorded which). This chain joins TRBV6-2 or TRBV6-3 to TRBJ2-7; the junction holds 7 bases that match TRBD2. The source material was PBMCs or T cells enriched from blood (not recorded which). The bases read TGTGCCAGCAACCCCTTGGGAGGGACCTACGAGCAGTACTTC. Its product reads: CASNPLGGTYEQYF.